The present TCR beta chain was sequenced within a study of T-cell reconstitution after alpha-beta-depleted transplantation in children. During its preparation, the TCRbeta library received unique molecular identifiers. Using its own MiXCR run on the PCR reads, TCRdb lists one record per CDR3 protein. This table holds 640,000 or so distinct CDR3 sequences, approximately 17% found once. The sample holds many counts of this clonotype. Trimming at V came to 3 bases and at J to 5 bases, leaving 9 bases not matched to a gene. The CDR3 extends over 15 amino acids. Sequenced material: PBMCs from the stem cell graft donor, taken from the stem cell graft. The V call is TRBV12-3 or TRBV12-4, the J call TRBJ2-7, with 8 positions matching TRBD2. The TCR comes from a human donor who donated a stem cell graft to a child with acute myeloid leukemia. This CDR3 reads CASSFPRGGSDEQYF. Here the CDR3 DNA reads TGTGCCAGCAGTTTCCCTCGGGGGGGGAGCGACGAGCAGTACTTC.